This passage covers 16 T cell receptor beta chains from one sample sequenced in a study of blood T cell repertoires in COVID-19. This table comes from immunoSEQ multiplex PCR, and its TCRdb copy is limited to in-frame clones, with some not included. This table holds 65,000 to 80,000 clones, roughly 82% found once. Sequencing was performed on peripheral blood. The receptor set was obtained from a human donor in a cohort sampled during active COVID-19.

This clone was found once. The V and J genes are TRBV5-4 and TRBJ1-2, with TRBD1 matching over 7 bases. Germline V gene sequence: CDR1 SGHNT, CDR2 YYREEE (reference sequence). J gave up 2 bases and V 3 bases, and 4 bases lay outside the gene matches. This CDR3 has 14 amino acids. The CDR3 here is CASSSTGKNYGYTF. The DNA for the CDR3 is TGTGCCAGCAGCTCGACAGGGAAGAACTATGGCTACACCTTC.

This chain links TRBV28 with TRBJ1-5, with 8 bases aligning to TRBD1. The V gene end was trimmed by 1 base and the J gene end by 1 base; junction bases not matched to a gene: 0. CDR1 is MDHEN, CDR2 SYDVKM, per germline. This CDR3 comprises 15 residues. Written as DNA, the CDR3 is TGTGCCAGCAGTTTATACAGGGGGAGCAATCAGCCCCAGCATTTT. This codes for CASSLYRGSNQPQHF.

As to this clone: This sample also contains other DNA sequences that code for the same CDR3. V gene TRBV7-9 combines with J gene TRBJ2-5; 7 bases are a match to TRBD2. V was clipped by 4 bases and J by 3 bases; unmatched bases: 8. The V gene's germline CDR1 is SEHNR and CDR2 FQNEAQ (reference sequence). The CDR3 runs to 15 residues. In DNA form, the CDR3 reads TGTGCCAGCAGCTCGAGCGGGGAGGCAGAAGAGACCCAGTACTTC. This sequence encodes CASSSSGEAEETQYF.

The rearrangement uses TRBV5-1 and TRBJ2-3, with D perhaps matching TRBD1 (6 bases). The CDR3 contains 15 residues. Germline CDR1 and CDR2: SGHRS and YFSETQ. Trimming pared 4 bases from V and 3 bases from J, leaving 15 bases between. Here the CDR3 reads CASSQRGGRTDTQYF. The CDR3 DNA is TGCGCCAGCAGCCAGCGTGGGGGCCGGACAGATACGCAGTATTTT.

V gene TRBV19 combines with J gene TRBJ1-1, with a possible D match to TRBD1 (5 bases). Trimming took 3 bases from V and 10 from J, leaving 27 bases between them. The germline V gene encodes CDR1 LNHDA and CDR2 SQIVND (reference sequence). This CDR3 contains 17 residues. The CDR3 here is CASSILGIDRSKLVAFF. CDR3 DNA sequence: TGTGCCAGTAGTATCCTCGGCATCGACAGAAGTAAACTGGTAGCTTTCTTT.

The sample holds one count of this clone. The rearrangement joins TRBV7-2 to TRBJ1-4; 11 nucleotides agree with TRBD1. The germline V gene encodes CDR1 SGHTA and CDR2 FQGNSA. The CDR3 has 15 residues. Losses at the gene ends were 0 bases for V and 7 bases for J; bases not matched to a gene: 1. CDR3 DNA sequence: TGTGCCAGCAGCTTAGCCGGGACAGGGGGTGAAAAACTGTTTTTT. This encodes CASSLAGTGGEKLFF.

The chain uses TRBV19 and TRBJ1-5; 8 positions agree with TRBD1. Germline CDR1 LNHDA, CDR2 SQIVND (reference sequence). CDR3 length: 16 residues. The V gene end was trimmed by 4 bases and the J gene end by 1 base; junction bases not matched to a gene: 6. CDR3 sequence: CASSNSRTGSNQPQHF. CDR3 sequence (DNA): TGTGCCAGTAGTAACTCAAGGACAGGGAGCAATCAGCCCCAGCATTTT.

This sequence joins TRBV28 and TRBJ2-7; 7 bases agree with TRBD1. Germline CDR1 reads MDHEN; CDR2 reads SYDVKM. CDR3 length equals 15 residues. Losses at the gene ends were 6 bases for V and 1 base for J; bases not matched to a gene: 9. In DNA, the CDR3 is TGTGCCAGCAGATCCGACAGGGTAGGATCCTACGAGCAGTACTTC. Translating it yields CASRSDRVGSYEQYF.

The rearrangement uses TRBV7-9 and TRBJ2-7, with D uncertain. The CDR3 totals 11 residues. Trimming pared 5 bases from V and 9 bases from J, leaving 11 bases between. CDR1 SEHNR and CDR2 FQNEAQ come from the germline V gene (reference sequence). Written as DNA, the CDR3 is TGTGCCAGCAGCCCATCGGGTCCGCAGTACTTC. Protein: CASSPSGPQYF.

V gene TRBV7-9 combines with J gene TRBJ1-3; 9 bases map to TRBD1. Germline lookup yields CDR1 SEHNR and CDR2 FQNEAQ (reference sequence). This CDR3 contains 15 residues. V shed 4 bases and J 3 bases; nucleotides not matched to a gene: 4. This chain's CDR3 is CASSWGQGGGNTIYF. The CDR3 DNA reads TGTGCCAGCAGCTGGGGACAGGGTGGTGGAAACACCATATATTTT.

V gene TRBV7-8 combines with J gene TRBJ2-1; 9 nucleotides match TRBD2. Germline CDR1 is SGHVS and CDR2 is FQNEAQ. After removal of 3 bases from V and 3 bases from J, the junction contained 3 bases not matched to a gene. The CDR3 covers 15 residues. This CDR3 reads CASSLSSGGYNEQFF. The CDR3 nucleotides read TGTGCCAGCAGCTTGAGTAGCGGGGGCTACAATGAGCAGTTCTTC.

This chain links TRBV7-9 with TRBJ2-5; D not certain. The germline V gene encodes CDR1 SEHNR and CDR2 FQNEAQ (reference sequence). The CDR3 is made up of 11 amino acids. V lost 8 bases to trimming and J lost 5 bases, with 9 bases between them. The CDR3 region has the DNA TGTGCCAGCTCTAGTGGTGAGACCCAGTACTTC. Translated: CASSSGETQYF. Full variable domain (outside the CDR3, taken from reference TRBV7-9 and TRBJ2-5): DTGVSQNPRHKITKRGQNVTFRCDPISEHNRLYWYRQTLGQGPEFLTYFQNEAQLEKSRLLSDRFSAERPKGSFSTLEIQRTEQGDSAMYLCASSSGETQYFGPGTRLLVL.

The CDR3 spells CASRNPGQGTIQYF. The CDR3 DNA is TGTGCCAGTAGGAATCCGGGACAGGGAACCATTCAGTACTTC. The chain joins TRBV19 to TRBJ2-4; 9 bases match TRBD1. Germline loops: CDR1 LNHDA, CDR2 SQIVND (reference sequence). This CDR3 is built from 14 residues. V shed 6 bases and J 9 bases; nucleotides not matched to a gene: 9.

The V and J genes are TRBV10-3 and TRBJ1-2, with 9 bases matching TRBD1. This CDR3 has 15 residues. The junction had 8 bases not matched to a gene; V was cut back by 2 bases and J by 7 bases. Germline assignment: CDR1 ENHRY and CDR2 SYGVKD. Here the CDR3 reads CAISEPRGQGSGYTF. The DNA for the CDR3 is TGTGCCATCAGTGAGCCTAGGGGACAGGGATCTGGCTACACCTTC.

The CDR3 region is CASSLRRAYQETQYF. In DNA form, the CDR3 reads TGTGCCAGCAGTTTAAGGCGAGCGTACCAAGAGACCCAGTACTTC. The rearrangement links TRBV27 to TRBJ2-5; unclear D gene. The CDR3 has 15 residues. V lost 2 bases and J 0 bases, leaving 10 bases between the germline ends. CDR1 and CDR2 (germline): MNHEY, SMNVEV (reference sequence).

V gene TRBV28 combines with J gene TRBJ1-2; 8 nucleotides line up with TRBD1. Germline CDR1 MDHEN, CDR2 SYDVKM. The CDR3 consists of 14 residues. Trimming at V came to 4 bases and at J to 5 bases, leaving 6 bases not matched to a gene. The CDR3 protein is CASSSTGVTYGYTF. The CDR3 region has the DNA TGTGCCAGCAGTTCGACAGGGGTTACGTATGGCTACACCTTC.